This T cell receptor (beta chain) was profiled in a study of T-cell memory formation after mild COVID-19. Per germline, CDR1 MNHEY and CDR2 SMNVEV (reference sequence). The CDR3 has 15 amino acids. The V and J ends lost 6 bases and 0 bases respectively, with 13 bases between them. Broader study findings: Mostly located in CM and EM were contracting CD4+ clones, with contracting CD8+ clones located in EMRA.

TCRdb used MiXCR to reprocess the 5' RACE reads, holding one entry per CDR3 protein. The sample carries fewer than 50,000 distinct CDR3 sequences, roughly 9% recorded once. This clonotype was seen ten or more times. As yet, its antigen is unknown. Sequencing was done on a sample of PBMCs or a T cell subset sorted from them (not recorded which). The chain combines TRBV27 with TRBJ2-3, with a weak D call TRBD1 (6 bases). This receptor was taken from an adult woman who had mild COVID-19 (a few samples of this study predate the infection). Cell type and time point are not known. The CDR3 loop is CASRPGQPSTDTQYF. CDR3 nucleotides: TGTGCCAGCAGACCCGGACAGCCTAGCACAGATACGCAGTATTTT.